This is a list of T cell receptor beta chains from one sample in a study of CD4 T cell repertoires in COVID-19. Assay: immunoSEQ multiplex PCR; the TCRdb copy retains only in-frame clones and omits some. The table lists over 75,000 clones, 83% of them singletons. The sample here was CD4+ T cells from peripheral blood, taken after recovery from COVID-19. The receptors shown here come from a human donor who had COVID-19. Each CDR3 is given with its conserved first and last residue. D genes are given only for firm matches. Clone size is stated in some rows and not others, as once, few, many or a class when expanded.

>TRBJ1-3|.|.|TRBV28
CASAPLSGNTIYF
TGTGCCAGCGCACCTCTCTCTGGAAACACCATATATTTT
>TRBJ1-1|.|TRBD1|TRBV19
CASSNRQGPSWENTEAFF
TGTGCCAGTAGTAATCGACAGGGGCCCTCTTGGGAGAACACTGAAGCTTTCTTT
>TRBJ2-5|.|TRBD1|TRBV7-2
CASSFTGTDQETQYF
TGTGCCAGCAGCTTCACAGGGACAGATCAAGAGACCCAGTACTTC
>TRBJ2-7|.|.|TRBV7-2
CASEPAPGVRYEQYF
TGTGCCAGCGAACCTGCGCCGGGAGTTAGGTACGAGCAGTACTTC
>TRBJ2-5|.|.|TRBV7-9
CASSLEGGETQYF
TGTGCCAGCAGCTTAGAGGGGGGAGAGACCCAGTACTTC
>TRBJ2-3|once|.|TRBV11-1
CASRKVEDSFTDTQYF
TGTGCCAGCAGAAAGGTAGAGGATTCCTTCACAGATACGCAGTATTTT
>TRBJ1-6|once|.|TRBV6-5
CASSTQMKINSPLHF
TGTGCCAGCAGCACACAGATGAAAATTAATTCACCCCTCCACTTT
>TRBJ2-5|.|TRBD1|TRBV18
CASSPGTEGETQYF
TGTGCCAGCTCACCTGGGACAGAAGGAGAGACCCAGTACTTC
>TRBJ2-2|.|TRBD2|TRBV29-1
CSAVGLAGVTGELFF
TGCAGCGCCGTAGGGCTAGCGGGAGTAACCGGGGAGCTGTTTTTT
>TRBJ1-4|.|.|TRBV6-4
CASSAGPRGEKLFF
TGTGCCAGCAGCGCAGGGCCGAGGGGTGAAAAACTGTTTTTT
>TRBJ2-1|.|.|TRBV6-5
CASSRTNGEQFF
TGTGCCAGCAGTCGGACTAACGGTGAGCAGTTCTTC
>TRBJ1-1|.|.|TRBV5-1
CASSAYTGNTEAFF
TGCGCCAGCAGCGCTTATACAGGGAACACTGAAGCTTTCTTT
>TRBJ2-7|.|.|TRBV4-1
CASSQEKRRIYEQYF
TGCGCCAGCAGCCAAGAAAAAAGACGGATCTACGAGCAGTACTTC
>TRBJ1-1|.|.|TRBV3-1/TRBV3-2
CASTPRVGTTEAFF
TGTGCCAGCACCCCGCGGGTGGGTACGACTGAAGCTTTCTTT
>TRBJ2-1|once|.|TRBV30
CAWSVGSGTYNEQFF
TGTGCCTGGAGTGTTGGTAGCGGCACCTACAATGAGCAGTTCTTC
>TRBJ1-6|.|.|TRBV7-6
CASSQAGRGSYNSPLHF
TGTGCCAGCAGCCAAGCGGGCAGGGGTTCCTATAATTCACCCCTCCACTTT
>TRBJ2-7|.|.|TRBV12-5
CASGLGGMTVYEQYF
TGTGCTAGTGGTTTGGGAGGAATGACAGTCTACGAGCAGTACTTC
>TRBJ1-1|.|.|TRBV6-5
CASSYSGTKRVFF
TGTGCCAGCAGTTACTCGGGGACAAAAAGAGTTTTCTTT
>TRBJ1-1|.|.|TRBV25-1
CASSESVRKAFF
TGTGCCAGCAGTGAATCAGTTCGGAAAGCTTTCTTT
>TRBJ2-7|few|TRBD1|TRBV5-8
CASSYYRGSYEQYF
TGTGCCAGCAGCTATTACAGGGGATCCTACGAGCAGTACTTC
>TRBJ1-3|.|.|TRBV11-2
CASSLVVRDIGNTIYF
TGTGCCAGCAGCTTAGTTGTCAGAGACATCGGAAACACCATATATTTT
>TRBJ1-6|.|.|TRBV5-1
CASSDGTEFTLHF
TGCGCCAGCAGCGACGGGACGGAGTTCACCCTCCACTTT
>TRBJ2-7|.|TRBD2|TRBV10-3
CAISPGTSGSYEQYF
TGTGCCATCAGTCCCGGGACTAGCGGCTCCTACGAGCAGTACTTC
>TRBJ2-5|.|.|TRBV5-4
CASSLPPSGTQETQYF
TGTGCCAGCAGCTTACCTCCCTCCGGGACCCAAGAGACCCAGTACTTC
>TRBJ1-2|.|.|TRBV10-2
CASSLLLVPNPYGYTF
TGCGCCAGCAGTCTACTCCTGGTCCCAAACCCCTATGGCTACACCTTC
>TRBJ1-5|.|TRBD1|TRBV6-1
CASSPQGARQPQHF
TGTGCCAGCAGCCCCCAGGGGGCCCGGCAGCCCCAGCATTTT
>TRBJ1-2|.|TRBD1|TRBV5-1
CASSSTPGQPGGYGYTF
TGCGCCAGCAGCTCGACACCGGGTCAACCAGGGGGCTATGGCTACACCTTC
>TRBJ2-5|.|TRBD1|TRBV9
CASSHQGGKQGARETQYF
TGTGCCAGCAGCCACCAGGGGGGTAAACAGGGGGCCAGAGAGACCCAGTACTTC
>TRBJ2-2|.|TRBD1|TRBV11-3
CASSFGQGQVVGELFF
TGTGCCAGCAGCTTTGGACAGGGCCAGGTCGTTGGGGAGCTGTTTTTT
>TRBJ2-3|.|TRBD2|TRBV29-1
CSVIGLAARTDTQYF
TGCAGCGTCATAGGACTAGCCGCCCGCACAGATACGCAGTATTTT
>TRBJ1-4|.|.|TRBV4-2
CASSPYSRGSVHEKLFF
TGTGCCAGCAGCCCATACTCCCGAGGGTCAGTCCATGAAAAACTGTTTTTT
>TRBJ2-7|.|TRBD1|TRBV7-6
CASSYTTGAYEQYF
TGTGCCAGCAGCTATACGACAGGGGCCTACGAGCAGTACTTC
>TRBJ2-7|.|.|TRBV13
CASSLQWAGKDEQYF
TGTGCCAGCAGCTTACAGTGGGCAGGGAAGGACGAGCAGTACTTC
>TRBJ1-2|.|.|TRBV6-5
CASSYSGPTGGYTF
TGTGCCAGCAGTTACTCGGGCCCGACGGGGGGCTACACCTTC
>TRBJ1-2|.|.|TRBV2
CASSEREYGYTF
TGTGCCAGCAGTGAACGAGAGTACGGCTACACCTTC
>TRBJ2-2|.|TRBD2|TRBV6-1
CASSERGTRFAGELFF
TGTGCCAGCAGTGAAAGGGGGACTAGATTCGCCGGGGAGCTGTTTTTT
>TRBJ1-1|.|.|TRBV30
CAWRWAGNTEAFF
TGTGCCTGGAGGTGGGCTGGGAACACTGAAGCTTTCTTT
>TRBJ2-2|.|TRBD2|TRBV7-2
CASSSQIAGNGELFF
TGTGCCAGCAGCTCGCAAATAGCGGGAAACGGGGAGCTGTTTTTT